The 27 T cell receptor beta chains below come from one sample, sequenced in a study of blood T cells in healthy people across ages. Together with a sample-barcoded 5' primer, a J-beta primer mix was included in a second PCR lasting about 7 to 12 cycles. A single record per CDR3 protein comes from TCRdb applying MiXCR to the 5' RACE reads. In the table there are about 830,000 distinct CDR3 sequences, around 62% of which are singletons. Material: blood. These receptors came from a man younger than 40 in good health.

The J gene is TRBJ2-1, the V gene TRBV29-1, with D unclear. V lost 0 bases, J lost 8 bases, and 8 bases lay in between. CDR3 length: 12 amino acids. In germline, CDR1 is SQVTM, CDR2 ANQGSEA. DNA of the CDR3: TGCAGCGTTGAAGATGTGGCCGATGAGCAGTTCTTC. Translating it yields CSVEDVADEQFF.

This sequence joins TRBV20-1 and TRBJ2-7, with 9 bases matching TRBD2. CDR3 length: 15 amino acids. Germline CDR1 and CDR2: DFQATT and SNEGSKA (reference sequence). The V and J ends lost 6 bases and 2 bases, in that order; junction bases with no gene match: 11. The CDR3 reads CSASFSGGGAYEQYF. CDR3 nucleotide sequence: TGCAGTGCAAGCTTTTCTGGCGGGGGGGCCTACGAGCAGTACTTC.

This rearrangement joins TRBV20-1 to TRBJ2-1; D might be TRBD1 or TRBD2, each matching 5 bases. V lost 1 base and J 4 bases, leaving 11 bases between the germline ends. Germline values: CDR1 DFQATT, CDR2 SNEGSKA (reference sequence). This CDR3 is 14 amino acids long. CDR3: CSARARDPYNEQFF. DNA of the CDR3: TGCAGTGCTAGAGCCCGGGACCCATACAATGAGCAGTTCTTC.

The J gene is TRBJ2-7, the V gene TRBV20-1; 9 nucleotides match TRBD2. Germline V gene lookup returns CDR1 DFQATT and CDR2 SNEGSKA (reference sequence). Losses at the gene ends were 6 bases for V and 3 bases for J; bases not matched to a gene: 6. The CDR3 covers 13 residues. The CDR3 region has the DNA TGCAGTGCCATGGCTAGCGGGGACTACGAGCAGTACTTC. Translation: CSAMASGDYEQYF.

The rearrangement links TRBV3-1 to TRBJ2-7, with D perhaps matching TRBD1 or TRBD2 (6 bases each). The germline V gene has CDR1 LGHDT and CDR2 YNNKEL (reference sequence). The CDR3 has 15 amino acids. V lost 4 bases and J lost 7, with 20 bases in between. CDR3 residues: CASSLRGDSYNEQYF. For the CDR3, the DNA is TGTGCCAGCAGCCTAAGGGGGGACTCCTACAATGAGCAGTACTTC.

The chain employs TRBV4-3 and TRBJ1-2, with 7 bases matching TRBD1. The CDR3 extends over 14 amino acids. Germline CDR1 is LGHNA and CDR2 is YSLEER. J was trimmed by 7 bases and V by 5 bases; bases with no gene match: 10. The DNA of the CDR3 is TGCGCCAGCAGCAGAGACAGGGAAGCCCTTGGCTACACCTTC. It specifies CASSRDREALGYTF.

The rearrangement uses TRBV20-1 and TRBJ1-4; D gene unclear. This CDR3 comprises 10 residues. V lost 6 bases and J lost 5, with 4 bases in between. Germline CDR1 is DFQATT and CDR2 is SNEGSKA (reference sequence). The CDR3 sequence: CSARNEKLFF. As DNA, the CDR3 is TGCAGTGCAAGGAATGAAAAACTGTTTTTT.

With regard to this clonotype: It is unclear where the CDR3 begins or ends on the DNA, so no DNA is shown, and the CDR3 is as TCRdb lists it. The V gene is TRBV27, the J gene TRBJ2-1; TRBD2 is the table's D call, not checked against the DNA. Germline CDR1 is MNHEY and CDR2 is SMNVEV (reference sequence). The CDR3 is 16 residues long, ends included. The CDR3 here is CASSSSGTYYGTEQFF.

The chain employs TRBV6-5 and TRBJ2-6, with 7 nucleotides matching TRBD2. V was clipped by 2 bases and J by 0 bases; unmatched bases: 4. The CDR3 spans 17 residues. Germline V lookup: CDR1 MNHEY, CDR2 SVGAGI. The CDR3 nucleotides read TGTGCCAGCAGTTACGGGGGGGAAGTCTCTGGGGCCAACGTCCTGACTTTC. It yields the protein CASSYGGEVSGANVLTF.

This clonotype was seen only a few times. The chain links TRBV12-3 or TRBV12-4 to TRBJ1-2; D is possibly TRBD1 (6 bases). V was clipped by 3 bases and J by 9 bases, with 11 bases between them. The length of the CDR3 is 12 residues. The CDR3 DNA follows: TGTGCCAGCAGTTTTCGACAGGCTAGCTACACCTTC. As protein: CASSFRQASYTF.

The rearrangement uses TRBV5-1 and TRBJ2-2; 9 nucleotides line up with TRBD1. This CDR3 is 15 amino acids long. V gave up 0 bases and J gave up 7 bases; unmatched junction bases: 4. Per germline, CDR1 SGHRS and CDR2 YFSETQ. CDR3 sequence: CASSLGQGDVGELFF. The CDR3 region has the DNA TGCGCCAGCAGCTTGGGACAGGGGGATGTCGGGGAGCTGTTTTTT.

The chain links TRBV15 to TRBJ2-1, with 9 nucleotides matching TRBD2. V lost 4 bases and J lost 5; bases outside the gene matches: 15. The CDR3 sequence is 18 residues long. Germline V lookup: CDR1 LNHNV, CDR2 YYDKDF (reference sequence). CDR3 bases: TGTGCCACCAGCAAACGCGGGACTAGCCTTGGCAGGGACAATGAGCAGTTCTTC. It is translated as CATSKRGTSLGRDNEQFF.

The chain combines TRBV29-1 with TRBJ2-5; possibly TRBD2 for D (6 bases). Trimming took 6 bases from V and 4 from J, leaving 12 bases between them. The germline V gene encodes CDR1 SQVTM and CDR2 ANQGSEA. The CDR3 consists of 12 residues. CDR3 protein: CSVRGFRETQYF. The CDR3 DNA is TGCAGCGTCCGGGGGTTTAGAGAGACCCAGTACTTC.

This sequence joins TRBV4-3 and TRBJ2-1; D remains ambiguous. CDR1 is LGHNA, CDR2 YSLEER, per germline. The CDR3 extends over 13 amino acids. Trimming stripped 4 bases from V and 7 bases from J, with 11 bases between. Written as DNA, the CDR3 is TGCGCCAGCAGCCCAGCGTTGGGGAATGAGCAGTTCTTC. Its translation is CASSPALGNEQFF.

V gene TRBV2 combines with J gene TRBJ1-2; perhaps TRBD1 as D (6 bases). This CDR3 has 14 residues. Germline CDR1 and CDR2: SNHLY and FYNNEI. The V end was cut by 7 bases, the J end by 9 bases, with 21 bases between. The chain's CDR3 is CASMQGKSSWRYTF. The CDR3, as DNA: TGTGCCAGCATGCAGGGGAAGTCATCGTGGCGCTACACCTTC.

The genes are TRBV28 and TRBJ1-4; D is uncertain. Trimming stripped 4 bases from V and 0 bases from J, with 12 bases between. The CDR3 is 16 amino acids. Per the germline V gene, CDR1 is MDHEN and CDR2 is SYDVKM. DNA for the CDR3: TGTGCCAGCAGTTCCCCCGGGAGTGCAACTAATGAAAAACTGTTTTTT. Its translation is CASSSPGSATNEKLFF.

This chain connects TRBV10-3 to TRBJ2-3; D gene ambiguous. CDR3 size: 16 residues. Looked up from germline, CDR1 is ENHRY and CDR2 is SYGVKD. V was trimmed by 0 bases and J by 7 bases, leaving 17 bases between them. The CDR3 is CAISESKDSVVNTQYF. CDR3 nucleotides: TGTGCCATCAGTGAGTCGAAGGATTCAGTCGTGAATACGCAGTATTTT.

The V gene is TRBV6-5, the J gene TRBJ2-1, with D possibly matching TRBD1 (5 bases). CDR3 length equals 14 residues. V dropped 2 bases and J dropped 6 bases, with 11 bases sitting between them. The germline gives CDR1 MNHEY, CDR2 SVGAGI. This CDR3 reads CASSYTVGANEQFF. The DNA for the CDR3 is TGTGCCAGCAGTTACACGGTAGGGGCCAATGAGCAGTTCTTC.

Only one count was recorded for this clonotype. This sequence joins TRBV6-6 and TRBJ1-2, with D hard to call. The CDR3 extends over 13 amino acids. Trimming pared 2 bases from V and 2 bases from J, leaving 6 bases between. Germline V gene lookup returns CDR1 MNHNY and CDR2 SVGAGI (reference sequence). The CDR3 here is CASSYVQNYGYTF. CDR3 DNA: TGTGCCAGCAGTTACGTGCAGAACTATGGCTACACCTTC.

V usage is TRBV7-9 and J usage is TRBJ2-1, with 8 bases identical to TRBD2. The CDR3 has 18 amino acids. With V trimmed by 5 bases and J by 8 bases, 20 bases remained unmatched. Germline V gives CDR1 SEHNR, CDR2 FQNEAQ (reference sequence). The DNA of the CDR3 is TGTGCCAGCAGCCAGGGGCGTAGCGGGGCTCACTGGGGGGATGAGCAGTTCTTC. Its protein product is CASSQGRSGAHWGDEQFF.

In its sample, this clonotype was seen a few times. The chain has TRBV10-3 and TRBJ2-1; 8 bases align to TRBD1. The V segment lost 5 bases and the J segment 4 bases; nucleotides outside the gene matches: 13. Germline V gene lookup returns CDR1 ENHRY and CDR2 SYGVKD. The CDR3 has 17 amino acids. The CDR3 here is CAISSETGATAYNEQFF. The CDR3 region has the DNA TGTGCCATCAGTAGTGAGACAGGGGCCACCGCTTACAATGAGCAGTTCTTC.

J is TRBJ1-2 and V is TRBV6-1; 9 positions agree with TRBD1. After removal of 5 bases from V and 1 base from J, the junction contained 17 bases not matched to a gene. Germline values: CDR1 MNHNS, CDR2 SASEGT. This CDR3 contains 19 residues. The CDR3 DNA is TGTGCCAGCAGTCAACGGGCTCGGACAGGGGAAATCATTAACTATGGCTACACCTTC. As protein: CASSQRARTGEIINYGYTF.

This clonotype showed up just once. CDR3 sequence reads: CASQAAGGYYNEQFF. The CDR3 DNA sequence: TGTGCCAGCCAAGCGGCGGGGGGGTACTACAATGAGCAGTTCTTC. V usage is TRBV9 and J usage is TRBJ2-1; 9 nucleotides align to TRBD2. CDR3 size: 15 residues. Germline CDR1 is SGDLS and CDR2 is YYNGEE. J was trimmed by 3 bases and V by 7 bases; bases with no gene match: 8.

J is TRBJ1-1 and V is TRBV10-3, with D possibly matching TRBD1 (6 bases). Germline CDR1 ENHRY, CDR2 SYGVKD. The CDR3 is 16 amino acids. The V end was cut by 6 bases, the J end by 8 bases, with 25 bases between. CDR3 in amino acids: CAISLVDSDKGEEAFF. DNA for the CDR3: TGTGCCATCAGCCTAGTGGACAGTGACAAAGGAGAAGAAGCTTTCTTT.

The chain joins TRBV4-2 to TRBJ2-5; 7 bases align to TRBD1. The CDR3 extends over 15 amino acids. The germline V gene has CDR1 LGHNA and CDR2 YNFKEQ. V was pared by 0 bases and J by 3 bases, with 4 bases of the junction left unmatched. The chain's CDR3 is CASSQERDSKETQYF. Written as DNA, the CDR3 is TGTGCCAGCAGCCAAGAGAGGGACAGCAAAGAGACCCAGTACTTC.

This clonotype was seen a handful of times. V is TRBV7-3 and J is TRBJ2-1, with D unresolved. CDR1 is SGHTA and CDR2 is FQGTGA in the germline V gene. Trimming removed 3 bases at V and 5 bases at J, with 8 bases between. The CDR3 runs to 13 residues. The CDR3 nucleotides are TGTGCCAGCAGCTTCAGGCCGGACAATGAGCAGTTCTTC. This sequence encodes CASSFRPDNEQFF.

This clonotype was observed a handful of times. In DNA, the CDR3 is TGTGCCAGCAGCGCCCGCTTTATGGACAGGGGTAGCGAGCAGTACTTC. It yields the protein CASSARFMDRGSEQYF. V is TRBV5-5 and J is TRBJ2-7; 9 bases are shared with TRBD1. Germline assignment: CDR1 SGHKS and CDR2 YYEKEE (reference sequence). This CDR3 has 16 residues. J was trimmed by 6 bases and V by 4 bases; bases with no gene match: 14.